The 18 T cell receptor beta chains below come from one sample, sequenced in a study of blood T cell repertoires in COVID-19. Clones were read by immunoSEQ multiplex PCR, and TCRdb kept only the in-frame ones, dropping some. The sample carries a few hundred thousand clones, 85% to 90% recorded once. Material for sequencing was peripheral blood. All receptors derive from a woman in her forties or fifties with COVID-19, enrolled during active disease.

V gene TRBV13 combines with J gene TRBJ1-3; D is undetermined. Trimming pared 8 bases from V and 7 bases from J, leaving 15 bases between. Germline lookup yields CDR1 PRHDT and CDR2 FYEKMQ (reference sequence). This CDR3 has 13 amino acids. The CDR3 is CASLLLNENTIYF. The CDR3 DNA sequence: TGTGCCAGCCTCCTCTTAAATGAGAACACCATATATTTT.

Worth noting for this clone: A clone one base away is much larger, so this may be a read error. The V and J genes are TRBV9 and TRBJ2-3; TRBD2 aligns across 8 bases. CDR3 length: 18 residues. Looked up from germline, CDR1 is SGDLS and CDR2 is YYNGEE. V dropped 0 bases and J dropped 1; count of bases not matched to a gene: 10. Here the CDR3 reads CASSVAPGSGGGTDTQYF. The CDR3 DNA follows: TGTGCCAGCAGCGTAGCCCCCGGGTCGGGGGGGGGCACAGATACGCAGTATTTT.

The chain is built from TRBV24-1 and TRBJ2-1; perhaps TRBD1 as D (6 bases). The CDR3 length is 14 residues. Germline assignment: CDR1 KGHDR and CDR2 SFDVKD. Trimming pared 4 bases from V and 7 bases from J, leaving 13 bases between. CDR3: CATSDRGIGNEQFF. For the CDR3, the DNA is TGTGCCACCAGTGACAGGGGTATTGGGAATGAGCAGTTCTTC.

The CDR3 bases are TGTGCCAGGACGGCGTGGAGGCAAGACTCTGAAGCTTTCTTT. Translating gives CARTAWRQDSEAFF. The chain uses TRBV27 and TRBJ1-1; D remains unclear. CDR3 size: 14 residues. Trimming cost V 9 bases and J 6 bases, with 20 bases left between them. Looked up from germline, CDR1 is MNHEY and CDR2 is SMNVEV (reference sequence).

This chain connects TRBV6-5 to TRBJ1-5, with unresolved D. The CDR3 is 15 residues long. Trimming pared 5 bases from V and 0 bases from J, leaving 11 bases between. From germline, CDR1 is MNHEY and CDR2 SVGAGI. The CDR3 DNA reads as TGTGCCAGCAGTACGGAGCACTATAGCAATCAGCCCCAGCATTTT. It is translated as CASSTEHYSNQPQHF.

In DNA, the CDR3 is TGTGCCAGCAGTACGACGACCCAGGGGCCCTTCGGCTATGGCTACACCTTC. Amino acid sequence: CASSTTTQGPFGYGYTF. The rearrangement joins TRBV27 to TRBJ1-2; possibly TRBD1 for D (6 bases). The CDR3 consists of 17 residues. V was clipped by 5 bases and J by 4 bases, with 23 bases between them. The germline gives CDR1 MNHEY, CDR2 SMNVEV (reference sequence).

The chain recombines TRBV12-5 with TRBJ1-2; TRBD1 is a possible D gene (6 bases). V dropped 0 bases and J dropped 7 bases, with 15 bases sitting between them. CDR3 length: 15 residues. Germline lookup yields CDR1 LGHNT and CDR2 FRNRAP. Written as DNA, the CDR3 is TGTGCTAGTGGTTTGGTACTAACAGGGCCATCTGGCTACACCTTC. Translating gives CASGLVLTGPSGYTF.

This chain uses TRBV4-3 with TRBJ2-1, with 10 positions matching TRBD1. The germline V gene encodes CDR1 LGHNA and CDR2 YSLEER. V lost 4 bases to trimming and J lost 7 bases; unmatched junction nucleotides: 4. The CDR3 is made up of 14 amino acids. CDR3 amino acids: CASSPRDRGNEQFF. DNA of the CDR3: TGCGCCAGCAGCCCGAGGGACAGGGGAAATGAGCAGTTCTTC.

The chain carries TRBV6-2 or TRBV6-3 and TRBJ1-6; no clear D. This CDR3 region has 18 residues. Germline V CDR1 and CDR2: MNHEY, SVGEGT. V was clipped by 2 bases and J by 0 bases, with 14 bases between them. The CDR3 sequence: CASSYTTRSGSYNSPLHF. Here the CDR3 DNA reads TGTGCCAGCAGTTACACTACACGGTCGGGCTCCTATAATTCACCCCTCCACTTT.

V is TRBV27 and J is TRBJ2-3, with TRBD1 as a possible D gene (5 bases). Germline values: CDR1 MNHEY, CDR2 SMNVEV (reference sequence). Between the trimmed V and J ends, which lost 6 bases and 0 bases, there was a span of 16 bases. The CDR3 sequence is 16 residues long. The CDR3 is CASRRRGAHSTDTQYF. The DNA for the CDR3 is TGTGCCAGCAGAAGAAGGGGTGCCCATAGCACAGATACGCAGTATTTT.

The chain links TRBV5-5 to TRBJ2-7, with 7 bases matching TRBD2. This CDR3 has 12 residues. Trimming removed 2 bases from V and 6 bases from J; junction bases left unmatched: 2. Germline V gene data show CDR1 as SGHKS and CDR2 as YYEKEE (reference sequence). The CDR3 sequence is CASSFGGGEQYV. CDR3 DNA: TGTGCCAGCAGCTTTGGCGGGGGCGAGCAGTACGTC.

This chain connects TRBV6-6 to TRBJ2-3, with a tentative D call TRBD1 (7 bases). Trimming removed 10 bases at V and 6 bases at J, with 20 bases between. Looked up from germline, CDR1 is MNHNY and CDR2 is SVGAGI (reference sequence). The CDR3 runs to 14 residues. DNA for the CDR3: TGTGCCACGGTGCAGGGGGGTGGGATGGATACGCAGTATTTT. Translating gives CATVQGGGMDTQYF.

In this sample, this clone turned up once. The rearrangement uses TRBV3-1 (or the pseudogene TRBV3-2) and TRBJ2-1; 8 nucleotides line up with TRBD2. CDR3 size: 16 residues. V gave up 4 bases and J gave up 8 bases; unmatched junction bases: 13. Germline-derived CDR1 and CDR2 are LGHDT and YNNKEL (reference sequence). CDR3 region: CASSPDRLAGSYEQFF. In DNA form, the CDR3 reads TGTGCCAGCAGCCCCGATAGGCTAGCGGGCTCCTATGAGCAGTTCTTC.

V and J are TRBV12-3 or TRBV12-4 and TRBJ1-5; D might be TRBD1 (6 bases). The CDR3 runs 13 residues. V was clipped by 1 base and J by 6 bases, with 7 bases between them. The CDR3 DNA sequence: TGTGCCAGCAGTTTAGGGACAGCTCAGCCCCAGCATTTT. Protein: CASSLGTAQPQHF.

V gene TRBV7-9 combines with J gene TRBJ1-6; D is possibly TRBD1 (6 bases). The germline V and J ends were trimmed by 5 bases and 10 bases, with 18 bases remaining between them. This CDR3 comprises 15 residues. Germline CDR1 SEHNR, CDR2 FQNEAQ (reference sequence). The CDR3 DNA reads as TGTGCCAGCAGCCAACCTACAGGGTTACGATCACCCCTCCACTTT. Amino acid sequence: CASSQPTGLRSPLHF.

This sequence joins TRBV7-2 and TRBJ2-7; 9 nucleotides line up with TRBD2. CDR1 and CDR2 from the germline V gene are SGHTA and FQGNSA. V was pared by 5 bases and J by 5 bases, with 10 bases of the junction left unmatched. This CDR3 spans 15 amino acids. CDR3 sequence (DNA): TGTGCCAGCAGCCCGGGACCGGGACTAGCCCACGAGCAGTACTTC. It is translated as CASSPGPGLAHEQYF.

The gene calls are TRBV7-2 and TRBJ2-5; TRBD1 might be the D (5 bases). The V end lost 0 bases, the J end lost 4 bases, and 15 bases lay between the germline ends. Germline V gives CDR1 SGHTA, CDR2 FQGNSA. The CDR3 runs 16 residues. In DNA form, the CDR3 reads TGTGCCAGCAGCTTAGCTCCAGGGTGGGCAGGAGAGACCCAGTACTTC. Amino acids: CASSLAPGWAGETQYF.

The chain links TRBV6-5 to TRBJ1-4, with D uncertain. The CDR3 runs to 14 residues. Trimming cost V 0 bases and J 7 bases, with 9 bases left between them. CDR1 is MNHEY, CDR2 SVGAGI, per germline. CDR3 in DNA: TGTGCCAGCAGTTACTCGACAATGAGTGAAAAACTGTTTTTT. Its protein is CASSYSTMSEKLFF.